This T cell receptor beta chain is from a study of blood T cell repertoires in COVID-19. In the study overall: Sites across the United States, Italy and Spain contributed samples from acute and convalescent COVID-19. PBMCs, B-cell-depleted T cells, or T cells provided the cDNA or gDNA that made up the material.

Authors' processing steps: Estimates of nucleated cell counts were drawn from the amplification of reference gene primers. The data were produced by immunoSEQ multiplex PCR, yet TCRdb's version contains in-frame clones alone and is incomplete. V and J calls and clone size are those listed in that table; D and trimming were worked out from the DNA. The sample holds under 200,000 clones, around 77% seen once. The V end lost 4 bases, the J end lost 6 bases, and 5 bases lay between the germline ends. The germline CDR1 and CDR2 sequences are MGHDK and SYGVNS. This CDR3 is 11 amino acids long. This clone was seen a handful of times.

Material: peripheral blood. This chain joins TRBV25-1 and TRBJ2-3; a possible D gene is TRBD2 (5 bases). The TCR comes from a man aged 65-85 years with active or convalescent COVID-19. The CDR3: CASSGRDTQYF. CDR3 nucleotide sequence: TGTGCCAGCAGTGGGAGGGATACGCAGTATTTT.